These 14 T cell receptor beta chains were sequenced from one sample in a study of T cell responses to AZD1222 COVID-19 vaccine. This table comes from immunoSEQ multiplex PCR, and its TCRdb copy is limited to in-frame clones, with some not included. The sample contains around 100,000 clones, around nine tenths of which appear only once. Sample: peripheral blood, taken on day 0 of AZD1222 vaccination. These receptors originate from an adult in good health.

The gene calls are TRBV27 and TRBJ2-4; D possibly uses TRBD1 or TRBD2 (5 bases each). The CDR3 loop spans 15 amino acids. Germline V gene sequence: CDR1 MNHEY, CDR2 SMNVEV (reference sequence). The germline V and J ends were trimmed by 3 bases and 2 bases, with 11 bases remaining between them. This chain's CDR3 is CASSFLGVSKNIQYF. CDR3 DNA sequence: TGTGCCAGCAGTTTCCTGGGGGTTTCCAAAAACATTCAGTACTTC.

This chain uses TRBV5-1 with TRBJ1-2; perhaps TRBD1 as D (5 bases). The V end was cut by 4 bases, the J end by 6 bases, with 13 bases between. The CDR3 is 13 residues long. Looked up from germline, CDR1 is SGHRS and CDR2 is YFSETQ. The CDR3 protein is CASSPRDLHGYTF. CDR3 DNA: TGCGCCAGCAGCCCCAGGGATTTGCATGGCTACACCTTC.

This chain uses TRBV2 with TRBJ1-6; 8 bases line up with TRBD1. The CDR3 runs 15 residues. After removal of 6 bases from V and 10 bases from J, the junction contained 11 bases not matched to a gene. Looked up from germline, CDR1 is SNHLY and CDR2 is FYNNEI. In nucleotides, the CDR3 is TGTGCCAGCAGGGACACCCGACAGGGGAACTCACCCCTCCACTTT. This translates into CASRDTRQGNSPLHF.

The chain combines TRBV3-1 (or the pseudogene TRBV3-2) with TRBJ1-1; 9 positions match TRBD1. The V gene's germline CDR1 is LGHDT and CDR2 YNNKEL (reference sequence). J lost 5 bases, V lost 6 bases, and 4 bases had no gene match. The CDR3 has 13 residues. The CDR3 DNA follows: TGTGCCAGCAGTTACAGGGGGCGGACTGAAGCTTTCTTT. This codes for CASSYRGRTEAFF.

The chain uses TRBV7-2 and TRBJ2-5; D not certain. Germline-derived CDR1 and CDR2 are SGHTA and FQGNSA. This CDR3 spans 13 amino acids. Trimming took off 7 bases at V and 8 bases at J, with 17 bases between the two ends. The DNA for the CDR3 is TGTGCCAGCACCCCCGTCGGGCAAGGAACCCAGTACTTC. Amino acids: CASTPVGQGTQYF.

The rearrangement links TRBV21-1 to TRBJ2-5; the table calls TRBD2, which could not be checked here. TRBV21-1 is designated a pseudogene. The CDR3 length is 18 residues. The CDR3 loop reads CASSKMMTGTSGRQTQYF. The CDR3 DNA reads TGTGCCAGCAGCAAAATGATGACCGGGACTAGCGGGAGACAGACCCAGTACTTC.

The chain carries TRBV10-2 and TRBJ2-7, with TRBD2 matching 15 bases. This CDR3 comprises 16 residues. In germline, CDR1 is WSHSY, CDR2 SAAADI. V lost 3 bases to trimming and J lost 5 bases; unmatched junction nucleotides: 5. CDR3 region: CASSDLGTSGGNEQYF. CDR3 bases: TGCGCCAGCAGTGATCTCGGGACTAGCGGGGGGAACGAGCAGTACTTC.

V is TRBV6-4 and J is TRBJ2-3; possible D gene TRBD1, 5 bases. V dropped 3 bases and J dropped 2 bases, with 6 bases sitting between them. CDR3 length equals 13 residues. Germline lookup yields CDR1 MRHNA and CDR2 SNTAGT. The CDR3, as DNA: TGTGCCAGCAGTGAACAGGACACAGATACGCAGTATTTT. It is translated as CASSEQDTDTQYF.

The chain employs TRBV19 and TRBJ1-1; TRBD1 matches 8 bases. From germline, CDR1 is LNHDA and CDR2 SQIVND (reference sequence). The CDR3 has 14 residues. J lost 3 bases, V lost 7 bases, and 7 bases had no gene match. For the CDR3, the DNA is TGTGCCAGTACCACGGACAGGGATTACACTGAAGCTTTCTTT. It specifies CASTTDRDYTEAFF.

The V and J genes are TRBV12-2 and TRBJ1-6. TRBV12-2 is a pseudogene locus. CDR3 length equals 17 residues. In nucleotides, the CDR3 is TGTGCAAGTCGCTTAGTTGACCGCAGCTCCTATAATTCACCCCTCCACTTT. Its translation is CASRLVDRSSYNSPLHF.

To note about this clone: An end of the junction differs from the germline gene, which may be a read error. This CDR3 reads CASKVWGAGASDEQYF. CDR3 nucleotide sequence: TGTGCCAGCAAGGTGTGGGGAGCGGGGGCCTCCGACGAGCAGTACTTC. This chain uses TRBV7-8 with TRBJ2-7; TRBD2 matches at 8 bases. This CDR3 has 16 amino acids. Germline V gene sequence: CDR1 SGHVS, CDR2 FQNEAQ.

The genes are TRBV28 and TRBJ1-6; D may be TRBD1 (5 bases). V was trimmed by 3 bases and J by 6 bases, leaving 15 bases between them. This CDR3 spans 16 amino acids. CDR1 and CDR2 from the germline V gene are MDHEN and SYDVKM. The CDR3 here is CASSFTGTVANSPLHF. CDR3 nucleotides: TGTGCCAGCAGTTTCACCGGGACGGTGGCTAATTCACCCCTCCACTTT. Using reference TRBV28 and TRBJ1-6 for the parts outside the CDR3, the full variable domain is DVKVTQSSRYLVKRTGEKVFLECVQDMDHENMFWYRQDPGLGLRLIYFSYDVKMKEKGDIPEGYSVSREKKERFSLILESASTNQTSMYLCASSFTGTVANSPLHFGNGTRLTVT.

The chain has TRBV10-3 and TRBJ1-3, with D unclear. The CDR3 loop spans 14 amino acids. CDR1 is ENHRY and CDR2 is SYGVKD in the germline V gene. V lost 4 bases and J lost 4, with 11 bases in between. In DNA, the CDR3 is TGTGCCATCAGTGCCCCCCGGGAAGGAAACACCATATATTTT. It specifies CAISAPREGNTIYF.

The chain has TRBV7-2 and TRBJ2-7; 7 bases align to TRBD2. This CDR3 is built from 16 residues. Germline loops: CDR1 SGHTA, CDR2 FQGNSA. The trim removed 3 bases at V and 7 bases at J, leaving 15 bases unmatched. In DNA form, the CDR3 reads TGTGCCAGCAGCTTTTTATCCGGGACTACCGCAATGGAGCAGTACTTC. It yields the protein CASSFLSGTTAMEQYF. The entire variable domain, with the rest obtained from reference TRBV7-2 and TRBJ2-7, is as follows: GAGVSQSPSNKVTEKGKDVELRCDPISGHTALYWYRQSLGQGLEFLIYFQGNSAPDKSGLPSDRFSAERTGGSVSTLTIQRTQQEDSAVYLCASSFLSGTTAMEQYFGPGTRLTVT.